This T cell receptor (beta chain) appears in the sequencing data of a study of molecular identifiers for immune sequencing clone quantification (dated by TCRdb to the late 2010s). Concerning the study at large: In a replicate experiment, RNA from roughly 21,000 or 96,000 naive CD8 T cells was split into five aliquots, four of which were sequenced. The study was a methods study using CD8 T cells to benchmark molecular-identifier clustering-based TCR repertoire sequencing (MIDCIRS) and TCR RNA copy counting. The research as a whole found: Without barcode sub-clustering, chimeric consensus sequences inflated TCR diversity; chimeras reached as high as 47%. Even against a background of some 920,000 naive CD8 T cells, spiked-in Jurkat TCR RNA amounting to a single cell's worth was reported to be detectable. Identical TCR molecules sharing a barcode could cause highly expanded clone sizes to be underestimated. In CMV-specific effector cells, clones with more than 20 RNA copies contained over 98% of molecules, whereas in naive cells such clones contained under 1% of molecules. Modeling estimated roughly 3.2 recovered TCR RNA copies per cell, compared with 9.5 to 10 by digital PCR, which implies roughly 30% capture efficiency. Naive libraries contained spiked-in Jurkat TCR RNA (roughly ten copies' worth), which is not part of the donor repertoire.

The library was made by PCR. The listed sequencing device is Illumina HiSeq 4000. Preparation of bulk TCR libraries followed a previously described approach, with the TCR primers listed in Table S5. The Qiagen AllPrep DNA/RNA kit was used to purify total RNA. Before analysis, reads from multiple sequencing runs of one library were combined. Turning to the authors' computational methods: Reads were retained only if an exact TCR constant sequence was present, and the retained reads were trimmed to 150 nt and grouped according to their 12-nt molecular barcodes. Reads within each barcode group were sub-clustered using a 15% Levenshtein threshold, and quality-weighted consensus sequences were constructed for each RNA molecule. Non-functional sequences were excluded, and lower-count sequences lying one edit away from another sequence were also excluded. Barcode sub-clusters with fewer than 20% of the maximum read count were removed, based on fitting two negative binomial distributions. TCRdb trimmed the raw reads at Q25, called clones with MiXCR and kept productive beta chains. Each entry merges the rows of one CDR3 protein and shows their most common DNA and genes. TCRdb assigned the V and J calls; the authors' analysis was not used. The sample includes 490,000 or so distinct CDR3 sequences, with about a fifth observed a single time. In total, the top ten clones hold around 0.86% of the sample.

Trimming takes 8 bases from V and 0 bases from J, and the germline ends sit 4 bases apart. CDR1 and CDR2 were assigned from the germline V gene as MNHNS and SASEGT. The CDR3, cysteine through phenylalanine, is 12 amino acids long. Of all the DNA, just the CDR3 is kept, 36 bases in frame from base 1. Libraries of naive CD8 T cells were generated from roughly 20,000 to 1,000,000 sorted cells, with 10%, 30% or 50% of the purified RNA used. Naive CD8 T cells were FACS-sorted as CD8+CD4-CCR7+CD45RA+ on a BD FACSAria II into RLT Plus buffer. To test detection sensitivity, Jurkat RNA equal to ten TCR copies was added to samples of 20,000-1,000,000 naive CD8 T cells. CD8 T cells were enriched with RosetteSep CD8+ T Cell Enrichment Cocktail and Ficoll-Paque, followed by ACK red cell lysis. Note on this clonotype: Its recognized antigen is unknown. No much larger clone is present one base from it, and per-base qualities are unavailable.

The receptor comes from a human donor in good health. Some libraries in this study had Jurkat cell RNA spiked in. Sequencing used naive CD8+ T cells from blood, with Jurkat cell RNA spiked in. Read against the paper, the sample's cell subset or site label means: FACS-sorted CD8+CD4-CCR7+CD45RA+ naive T cells. This receptor chain uses TRBV6-1 and TRBJ2-2; no confident D gene assignment can be made. The CDR3 has the sequence CASPSNTGELFF. The DNA sequence reads TGTGCCAGCCCTTCGAACACCGGGGAGCTGTTTTTT.